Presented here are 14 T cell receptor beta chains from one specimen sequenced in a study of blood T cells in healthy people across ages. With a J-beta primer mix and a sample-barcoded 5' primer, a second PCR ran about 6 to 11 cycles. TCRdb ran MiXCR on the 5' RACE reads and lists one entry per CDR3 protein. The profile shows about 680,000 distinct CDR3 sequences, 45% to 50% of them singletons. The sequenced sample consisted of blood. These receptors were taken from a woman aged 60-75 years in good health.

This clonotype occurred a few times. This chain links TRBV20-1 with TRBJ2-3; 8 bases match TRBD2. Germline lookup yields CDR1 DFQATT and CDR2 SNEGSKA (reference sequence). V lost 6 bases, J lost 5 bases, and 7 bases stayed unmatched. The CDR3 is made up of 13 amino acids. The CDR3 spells CSALGLAGDTQYF. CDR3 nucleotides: TGCAGTGCCCTGGGGCTAGCGGGAGATACGCAGTATTTT.

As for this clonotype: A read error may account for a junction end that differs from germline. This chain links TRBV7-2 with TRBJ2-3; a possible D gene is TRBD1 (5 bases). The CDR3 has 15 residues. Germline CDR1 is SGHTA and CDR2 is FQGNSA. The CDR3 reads CACSLAGAHLDTQYF. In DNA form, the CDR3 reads TGTGCCTGCAGCTTAGCTGGGGCCCACTTAGATACGCAGTATTTT.

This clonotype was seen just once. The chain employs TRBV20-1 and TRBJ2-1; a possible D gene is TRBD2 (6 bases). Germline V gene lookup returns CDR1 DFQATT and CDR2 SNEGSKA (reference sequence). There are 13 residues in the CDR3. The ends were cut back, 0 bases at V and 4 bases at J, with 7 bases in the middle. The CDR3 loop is CSARDAGYNEQFF. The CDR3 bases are TGCAGTGCTAGAGATGCGGGATACAATGAGCAGTTCTTC.

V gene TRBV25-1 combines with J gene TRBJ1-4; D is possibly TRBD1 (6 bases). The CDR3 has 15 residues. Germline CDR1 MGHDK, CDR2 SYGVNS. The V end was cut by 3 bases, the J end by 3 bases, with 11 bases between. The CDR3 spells CASSDNREANEKLFF. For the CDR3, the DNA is TGTGCCAGCAGTGACAACAGGGAAGCTAATGAAAAACTGTTTTTT.

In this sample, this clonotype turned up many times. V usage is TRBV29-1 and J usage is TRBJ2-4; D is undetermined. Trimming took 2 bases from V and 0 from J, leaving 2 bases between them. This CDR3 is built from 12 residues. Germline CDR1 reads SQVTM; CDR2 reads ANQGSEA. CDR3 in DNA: TGCAGCGTTGAATTAGCCAAAAACATTCAGTACTTC. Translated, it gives CSVELAKNIQYF.

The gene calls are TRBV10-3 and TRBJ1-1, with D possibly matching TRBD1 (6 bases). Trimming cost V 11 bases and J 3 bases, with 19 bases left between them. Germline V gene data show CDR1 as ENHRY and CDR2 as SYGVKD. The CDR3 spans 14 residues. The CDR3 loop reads CALRQSGADTEAFF. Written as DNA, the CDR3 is TGTGCCCTCCGACAGTCGGGGGCGGACACTGAAGCTTTCTTT.

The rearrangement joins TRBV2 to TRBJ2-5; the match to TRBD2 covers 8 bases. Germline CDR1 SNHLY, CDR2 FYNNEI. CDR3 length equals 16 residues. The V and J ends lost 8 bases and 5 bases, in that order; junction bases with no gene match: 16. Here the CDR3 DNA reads TGTGCCAGCTTGGTCCCCCTAAGCGGGAGAGGCGAGACCCAGTACTTC. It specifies CASLVPLSGRGETQYF.

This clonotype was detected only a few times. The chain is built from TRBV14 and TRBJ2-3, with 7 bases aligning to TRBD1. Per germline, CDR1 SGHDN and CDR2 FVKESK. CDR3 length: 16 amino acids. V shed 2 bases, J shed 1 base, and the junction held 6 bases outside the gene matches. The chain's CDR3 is CASSQLTGLGTDTQYF. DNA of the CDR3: TGTGCCAGCAGCCAACTGACAGGGTTAGGCACAGATACGCAGTATTTT.

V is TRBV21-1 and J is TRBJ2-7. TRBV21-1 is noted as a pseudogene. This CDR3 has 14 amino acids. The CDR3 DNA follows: TGTGCCAGCAGCAAAGGGGCAGCTTCCTACGAGCAGTACTTC. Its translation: CASSKGAASYEQYF.

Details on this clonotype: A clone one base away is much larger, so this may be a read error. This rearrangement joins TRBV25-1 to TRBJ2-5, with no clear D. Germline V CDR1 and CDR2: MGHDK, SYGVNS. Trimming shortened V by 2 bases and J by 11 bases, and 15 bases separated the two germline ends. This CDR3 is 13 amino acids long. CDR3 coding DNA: TGTGCCAGCAGTGAAATTATGCTGGGTGGGCAGTACTTC. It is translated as CASSEIMLGGQYF.

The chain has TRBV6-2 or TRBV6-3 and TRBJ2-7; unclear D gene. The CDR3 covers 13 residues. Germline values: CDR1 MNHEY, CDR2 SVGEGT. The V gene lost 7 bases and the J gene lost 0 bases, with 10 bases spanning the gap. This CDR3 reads CASNRPFSYEQYF. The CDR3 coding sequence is TGTGCCAGCAATAGACCCTTCTCCTACGAGCAGTACTTC.

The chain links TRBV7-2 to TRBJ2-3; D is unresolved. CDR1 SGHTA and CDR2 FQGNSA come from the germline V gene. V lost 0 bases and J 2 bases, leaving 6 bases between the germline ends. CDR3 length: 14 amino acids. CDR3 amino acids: CASSLAIPTDTQYF. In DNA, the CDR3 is TGTGCCAGCAGCTTAGCTATCCCCACAGATACGCAGTATTTT.

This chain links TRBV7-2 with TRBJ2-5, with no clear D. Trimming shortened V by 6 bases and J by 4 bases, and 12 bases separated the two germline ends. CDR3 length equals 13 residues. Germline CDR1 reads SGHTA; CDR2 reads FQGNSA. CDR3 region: CASRRVGTETQYF. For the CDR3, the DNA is TGTGCCAGCAGAAGGGTCGGCACAGAGACCCAGTACTTC.

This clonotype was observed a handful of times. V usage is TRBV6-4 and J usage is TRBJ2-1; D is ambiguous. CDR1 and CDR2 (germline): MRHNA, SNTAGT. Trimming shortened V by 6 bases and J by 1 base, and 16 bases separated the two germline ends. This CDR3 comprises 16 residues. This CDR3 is CASSPGRLGSYNEQFF. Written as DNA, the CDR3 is TGTGCCAGCAGCCCAGGACGCTTGGGTTCCTACAATGAGCAGTTCTTC.